The sequence of this T cell receptor beta chain was determined in a study of cytomegalovirus exposure and HLA in healthy donors. Overall study results and limits: An analysis done earlier found most TCR beta V segments productive about 90% or about 30% of the time.

Researchers ran the PCR with 60 Vbeta and 13 Jbeta primers. Profiling relied on immunoSEQ multiplex PCR, and the TCRdb table lists in-frame clones only, not all of them. The repertoire has about 190,000 clones, about 81% of them found once; the top ten carry over 4%. Note on this clone: Its antigen is undetermined.

Trimming pared 1 base from V and 0 bases from J, leaving 15 bases between. This CDR3 is 18 amino acids long. CDR1 is MRHNA, CDR2 SNTAGT, per germline. The sample comprised PBMCs. The gene calls are TRBV6-4 and TRBJ2-2, with TRBD2 as a possible D gene (6 bases). The TCR comes from a man aged 25-45 years in good health and CMV-seropositive. For the CDR3, the DNA is TGTGCCAGCAGTGACTGGGGAGTGGGGGGACCGAACACCGGGGAGCTGTTTTTT. Amino acid sequence: CASSDWGVGGPNTGELFF.